A single sample is the source of the 12 T cell receptor beta chains below, sequenced in a study of T cell repertoires in cytomegalovirus infection. Each CDR3 protein is one row after TCRdb ran MiXCR on the reads. Of more than 90,000 distinct CDR3 sequences detected, 10% appear once; the ten largest clones hold approximately 30%. These receptors are not linked to any known antigen. Sequencing input: PBMCs, sequenced either directly or after in vitro stimulation (not recorded which). These receptors were obtained from a human donor in good health (CMV status not recorded). Some clones in this sample may be carry-over from other donors' samples.

This clonotype was seen more than once but under ten times. The CDR3 protein is CASSFSGSAGEQYF. CDR3 DNA: TGTGCCAGCAGTTTCAGCGGGAGTGCAGGCGAGCAGTACTTC. This sequence joins TRBV25-1 and TRBJ2-7; 8 bases map to TRBD2. The germline V gene encodes CDR1 MGHDK and CDR2 SYGVNS. V trimming: 5 bases; J trimming: 6 bases; junction bases outside the gene matches: 9. The CDR3 has 14 amino acids.

To note about this clonotype: This clone may be a read error of a much larger clone one base away. The genes are TRBV15 and TRBJ2-1, with 15 bases identical to TRBD2. The CDR3 is made up of 17 amino acids. The V gene's germline CDR1 is LNHNV and CDR2 YYDKDF (reference sequence). CDR3 coding DNA: TGTTCCACCAGCAGGGGACTAGCGGGAGGCCCAGACAATGAGCAGTTCTTC. Protein product: CSTSRGLAGGPDNEQFF.

This clonotype was detected only a few times. This chain links TRBV25-1 with TRBJ1-2; D remains ambiguous. CDR3 length: 14 amino acids. V lost 6 bases and J lost 1, with 12 bases in between. Germline CDR1 MGHDK, CDR2 SYGVNS. CDR3 protein: CASSRPGSNYGYTF. Written as DNA, the CDR3 is TGTGCCAGCAGCCGTCCTGGCAGTAACTATGGCTACACCTTC.

This clonotype was counted ten times or more. The CDR3 DNA is TGTGCCAGCAGTTACCCGGGACAGTTGAACACTGAAGCTTTCTTT. It is translated as CASSYPGQLNTEAFF. The chain joins TRBV6-5 to TRBJ1-1; 7 nucleotides align to TRBD1. CDR1 is MNHEY and CDR2 is SVGAGI in the germline V gene. V dropped 2 bases and J dropped 0; count of bases not matched to a gene: 3. The CDR3 has 15 amino acids.

The chain recombines TRBV19 with TRBJ2-1; no clear D gene. V lost 3 bases and J 3 bases, leaving 9 bases between the germline ends. The CDR3 has 14 residues. The germline gives CDR1 LNHDA, CDR2 SQIVND (reference sequence). The CDR3 DNA follows: TGTGCCAGTAGTATTCTTCCAGTCTACAATGAGCAGTTCTTC. Amino acid sequence: CASSILPVYNEQFF. Supplemented by reference TRBV19 and TRBJ2-1, the full variable domain reads DGGITQSPKYLFRKEGQNVTLSCEQNLNHDAMYWYRQDPGQGLRLIYYSQIVNDFQKGDIAEGYSVSREKKESFPLTVTSAQKNPTAFYLCASSILPVYNEQFFGPGTRLTVL.

In this sample, this clonotype turned up many times. V and J are TRBV6-1 and TRBJ2-2; 10 positions agree with TRBD1. Germline values: CDR1 MNHNS, CDR2 SASEGT. The CDR3 is made up of 16 amino acids. Germline trimming cut 3 bases from V and 3 bases from J; bases unmatched to any gene: 4. CDR3 loop: CASSDPGQGYTGELFF. CDR3 DNA: TGTGCCAGCAGTGACCCGGGACAGGGGTACACCGGGGAGCTGTTTTTT.

This clonotype has at least ten counts. V is TRBV7-3 and J is TRBJ1-2; 8 nucleotides agree with TRBD1. The CDR3 length is 15 residues. Germline V lookup: CDR1 SGHTA, CDR2 FQGTGA. The V segment lost 7 bases and the J segment 4 bases; nucleotides outside the gene matches: 11. The CDR3 loop reads CASTPGTGGVYGYTF. CDR3 DNA sequence: TGTGCCAGCACCCCCGGGACAGGCGGAGTCTATGGCTACACCTTC.

This clonotype was detected only a few times. The genes are TRBV24-1 and TRBJ2-2; TRBD1 matches 9 bases. From germline, CDR1 is KGHDR and CDR2 SFDVKD. The CDR3 consists of 17 residues. J was trimmed by 3 bases and V by 3 bases; bases with no gene match: 7. The CDR3 DNA reads TGTGCCACCAGTGATCCAACAGGGGGCGCTTACACCGGGGAGCTGTTTTTT. Translating it yields CATSDPTGGAYTGELFF.

This clonotype was detected only a few times. This chain joins TRBV19 and TRBJ2-7; 9 nucleotides match TRBD2. J was trimmed by 5 bases and V by 7 bases; bases with no gene match: 9. CDR1 is LNHDA, CDR2 SQIVND, per germline (reference sequence). The CDR3 runs 14 residues. In DNA, the CDR3 is TGTGCCAGTACCTTCCTAGCGGGGTATAACGAGCAGTACGTC. It translates to CASTFLAGYNEQYV.

The sample holds many counts of this clonotype. The chain uses TRBV28 and TRBJ2-1; 8 positions agree with TRBD1. CDR3 size: 14 residues. V lost 2 bases to trimming and J lost 7 bases; unmatched junction nucleotides: 4. Germline assignment: CDR1 MDHEN and CDR2 SYDVKM. As DNA, the CDR3 is TGTGCCAGCAGTTTACAGGGGGCCGAAAATGAGCAGTTCTTC. This translates into CASSLQGAENEQFF. Looking up the rest from reference TRBV28 and TRBJ2-1 gives the full variable domain: DVKVTQSSRYLVKRTGEKVFLECVQDMDHENMFWYRQDPGLGLRLIYFSYDVKMKEKGDIPEGYSVSREKKERFSLILESASTNQTSMYLCASSLQGAENEQFFGPGTRLTVL.

This clonotype was recorded at least ten times. The gene calls are TRBV12-3 or TRBV12-4 and TRBJ2-3; the match to TRBD2 covers 10 bases. V dropped 5 bases and J dropped 3; count of bases not matched to a gene: 8. The CDR3 contains 16 residues. The CDR3 nucleotides read TGTGCCAGCAGTCCCTCACTAGCGGGATGGACAGATACGCAGTATTTT. Translated: CASSPSLAGWTDTQYF.

This clonotype has more than one count but fewer than ten. V usage is TRBV7-4 and J usage is TRBJ2-7; 7 nucleotides align to TRBD1. The J segment lost 3 bases and the V segment lost 5 bases, leaving 7 bases of the junction unmatched. The CDR3 covers 14 residues. In germline, CDR1 is SGHVT, CDR2 SQSDAQ. In DNA, the CDR3 is TGTGCCAGCAGCGTCGGACAGGTCTACTACGAGCAGTACTTC. It yields the protein CASSVGQVYYEQYF.